Following are 24 T cell receptor beta chains from one sample sequenced in a study of blood T cell repertoires in COVID-19. Data came from immunoSEQ multiplex PCR; TCRdb stores just in-frame clones and leaves some out. The sample yields 100,000 to 150,000 clones, about 89% seen once. The sequencing sample was made of peripheral blood. The receptors stem from a man between 60 and 70 years old with COVID-19, enrolled during active disease.

The chain couples TRBV5-6 to TRBJ1-1, with no clear D. Trimming stripped 1 base from V and 1 base from J, with 11 bases between. CDR1 and CDR2 from the germline V gene are SGHDT and YYEEEE. This CDR3 has 15 amino acids. The CDR3 loop reads CASSLWGGQNTEAFF. The CDR3 DNA is TGTGCCAGCAGCTTGTGGGGAGGGCAGAACACTGAAGCTTTCTTT.

The CDR3 region is CASSLAGSLGAEAFF. CDR3 nucleotide sequence: TGTGCCAGCAGCTTAGCAGGGAGCCTAGGCGCTGAAGCTTTCTTT. V gene TRBV7-9 combines with J gene TRBJ1-1; D ambiguous. This CDR3 is 15 amino acids long. Germline V gene lookup returns CDR1 SEHNR and CDR2 FQNEAQ (reference sequence). V lost 0 bases and J 6 bases, leaving 14 bases between the germline ends.

This chain links TRBV19 with TRBJ2-5; 7 nucleotides agree with TRBD1. CDR3 length: 18 amino acids. The junction had 17 bases not matched to a gene; V was cut back by 5 bases and J by 2 bases. Germline loops: CDR1 LNHDA, CDR2 SQIVND (reference sequence). CDR3 DNA sequence: TGTGCCAGTAGTTCCCTCGGGGACAGCAAAACCGTTCAAGAGACCCAGTACTTC. Its translation is CASSSLGDSKTVQETQYF.

V and J are TRBV5-5 and TRBJ2-7; 7 nucleotides match TRBD2. Unmatched junction bases numbered 22, after V lost 7 bases and J lost 0 bases. Per germline, CDR1 SGHKS and CDR2 YYEKEE (reference sequence). The CDR3 is 19 residues long. CDR3 bases: TGTGCCAGCGAGGGCCTGGGGCAGAGCAGCGGGGCGAGCTCCTACGAGCAGTACTTC. It yields the protein CASEGLGQSSGASSYEQYF.

The CDR3 spells CASSYRGDGYTF. The CDR3 DNA reads TGCGCCAGCAGCTACAGGGGGGATGGCTACACCTTC. The chain has TRBV5-1 and TRBJ1-2; 8 bases are a match to TRBD1. CDR1 SGHRS and CDR2 YFSETQ come from the germline V gene. The CDR3 contains 12 residues. The trim removed 3 bases at V and 6 bases at J, leaving 1 base unmatched.

This clone is a singleton in its sample. The chain has TRBV20-1 and TRBJ1-6, with 7 bases identical to TRBD1. Germline V gene data show CDR1 as DFQATT and CDR2 as SNEGSKA (reference sequence). CDR3 size: 17 residues. V gave up 3 bases and J gave up 0 bases; unmatched junction bases: 8. CDR3 DNA sequence: TGCAGTGCTAGTGAGGCCAGGGGGGACTCCTATAATTCACCCCTCCACTTT. Its protein product is CSASEARGDSYNSPLHF.

This clone showed up just a few times. The V gene is TRBV6-5, the J gene TRBJ1-5; 7 nucleotides agree with TRBD1. The CDR3 covers 16 residues. V was clipped by 0 bases and J by 6 bases; unmatched bases: 8. Per the germline V gene, CDR1 is MNHEY and CDR2 is SVGAGI. The CDR3 DNA follows: TGTGCCAGCAGTTACTCGAATCCAGGGGGAAGTCAGCCCCAGCATTTT. Translated, it gives CASSYSNPGGSQPQHF.

The genes are TRBV4-2 and TRBJ1-6; 7 bases match TRBD1. V lost 0 bases to trimming and J lost 7 bases; unmatched junction nucleotides: 9. This CDR3 contains 17 residues. From germline, CDR1 is LGHNA and CDR2 YNFKEQ. The CDR3 here is CASSQEMPGTANSPLHF. CDR3 nucleotides: TGTGCCAGCAGCCAAGAAATGCCCGGGACAGCCAATTCACCCCTCCACTTT.

The chain is built from TRBV30 and TRBJ1-1, with D hard to call. Deletions cut 3 bases from V and 6 bases from J, with 14 bases between. Germline assignment: CDR1 GTSNPN and CDR2 SVGIG (reference sequence). CDR3 length: 13 residues. CDR3 region: CAWSASYLAEAFF. CDR3 bases: TGTGCCTGGAGCGCCTCCTACTTGGCTGAAGCTTTCTTT. Using reference TRBV30 and TRBJ1-1 for the parts outside the CDR3, the full variable domain is SQTIHQWPATLVQPVGSPLSLECTVEGTSNPNLYWYRQAAGRGLQLLFYSVGIGQISSEVPQNLSASRPQDRQFILSSKKLLLSDSGFYLCAWSASYLAEAFFGQGTRLTVV.

The rearrangement uses TRBV30 and TRBJ2-3, with 11 bases aligning to TRBD2. CDR1 is GTSNPN and CDR2 is SVGIG in the germline V gene (reference sequence). Trimming at V came to 4 bases and at J to 6 bases, leaving 6 bases not matched to a gene. This CDR3 has 14 residues. CDR3 sequence (DNA): TGTGCCTGGAACGAACTAGCGGGGGTGGATACGCAGTATTTT. It translates to CAWNELAGVDTQYF. The complete variable domain, with remaining parts taken from reference TRBV30 and TRBJ2-3, reads SQTIHQWPATLVQPVGSPLSLECTVEGTSNPNLYWYRQAAGRGLQLLFYSVGIGQISSEVPQNLSASRPQDRQFILSSKKLLLSDSGFYLCAWNELAGVDTQYFGPGTRLTVL.

This clone has more than one count but fewer than ten. The J gene is TRBJ2-2, the V gene TRBV18, with a weak D call TRBD1 (5 bases). The CDR3 is 16 residues long. Deletions cut 3 bases from V and 1 base from J, with 12 bases between. Germline-derived CDR1 and CDR2 are KGHSH and LQKENI. This chain's CDR3 is CASSPDFQGNTGELFF. The CDR3 region has the DNA TGTGCCAGCTCACCCGATTTCCAGGGGAACACCGGGGAGCTGTTTTTT.

By proportion, this clone is medium-sized. CDR3: CASSQDTPNTEAFF. Here the CDR3 DNA reads TGCGCCAGCAGCCAAGATACACCGAACACTGAAGCTTTCTTT. This chain uses TRBV4-1 with TRBJ1-1; D gene uncertain. Germline V lookup: CDR1 MGHRA, CDR2 YSYEKL. Trimming took off 0 bases at V and 1 base at J, with 6 bases between the two ends. This CDR3 is built from 14 residues.

The genes are TRBV28 and TRBJ2-7; no clear D. V was clipped by 2 bases and J by 3 bases, with 14 bases between them. Germline lookup yields CDR1 MDHEN and CDR2 SYDVKM. This CDR3 contains 15 residues. CDR3 DNA: TGTGCCAGCAGTTTACAGCGTTTCGGTAACTACGAGCAGTACTTC. Protein: CASSLQRFGNYEQYF.

The rearrangement uses TRBV7-2 and TRBJ2-5; 8 nucleotides align to TRBD2. The CDR3 totals 16 residues. With V trimmed by 1 base and J by 9 bases, 13 bases remained unmatched. The germline V gene encodes CDR1 SGHTA and CDR2 FQGNSA. The CDR3 here is CASSLVATSASLAQYF. The CDR3 DNA is TGTGCCAGCAGCTTAGTTGCGACTAGCGCCTCTCTTGCCCAGTACTTC.

The chain links TRBV6-5 to TRBJ1-1; 7 bases are shared with TRBD1. V gave up 4 bases and J gave up 4 bases; unmatched junction bases: 3. The germline gives CDR1 MNHEY, CDR2 SVGAGI. The CDR3 covers 13 residues. CDR3 coding DNA: TGTGCCAGCAGTTTAGGGACAGTCACTGAAGCTTTCTTT. Protein product: CASSLGTVTEAFF.

The chain links TRBV7-8 to TRBJ2-1; possibly TRBD2 for D (7 bases). The CDR3 runs 15 residues. CDR1 and CDR2 (germline): SGHVS, FQNEAQ. The V gene lost 3 bases and the J gene lost 8 bases, with 17 bases spanning the gap. CDR3 DNA: TGTGCCAGCAGCTTTCAGGGGAGCGGGGTGGATGAGCAGTTCTTC. Its translation is CASSFQGSGVDEQFF.

This sequence joins TRBV6-1 and TRBJ1-1; 9 bases match TRBD1. The CDR3 runs 14 residues. Looked up from germline, CDR1 is MNHNS and CDR2 is SASEGT. Trimming at V came to 2 bases and at J to 6 bases, leaving 4 bases not matched to a gene. In DNA form, the CDR3 reads TGTGCCAGCAGTGAATTAGGACAGGGGCCTGAAGCTTTCTTT. Translation: CASSELGQGPEAFF.

This chain joins TRBV6-6 and TRBJ1-1; no definite D call. Germline CDR1 reads MNHNY; CDR2 reads SVGAGI (reference sequence). The V end lost 2 bases, the J end lost 0 bases, and 7 bases lay between the germline ends. The CDR3 covers 14 residues. This CDR3 reads CASSYTVMNTEAFF. DNA of the CDR3: TGTGCCAGCAGTTACACAGTAATGAACACTGAAGCTTTCTTT.

In its sample, this clone was seen once. V is TRBV29-1 and J is TRBJ2-4; TRBD1 is a possible D gene (5 bases). With 0 bases removed from V and 4 bases from J, the gap between germline ends came to 28 bases. CDR1 is SQVTM and CDR2 is ANQGSEA in the germline V gene. The CDR3 consists of 20 residues. CDR3 amino acids: CSVEDLTYRNPLLAKNIQYF. CDR3 nucleotide sequence: TGCAGCGTTGAAGATCTTACCTACAGGAACCCCCTCTTAGCTAAAAACATTCAGTACTTC.

This clone was counted between two and nine times. The chain combines TRBV15 with TRBJ1-1, with 8 bases identical to TRBD1. The germline V gene has CDR1 LNHNV and CDR2 YYDKDF (reference sequence). CDR3 length equals 15 residues. Unmatched junction bases numbered 2, after V lost 1 base and J lost 1 base. The CDR3 nucleotides are TGTGCCACCAGCAGAGGGACAGGGTGGAACACTGAAGCTTTCTTT. This gives the protein CATSRGTGWNTEAFF. Using reference TRBV15 and TRBJ1-1 for the parts outside the CDR3, the full variable domain is DAMVIQNPRYQVTQFGKPVTLSCSQTLNHNVMYWYQQKSSQAPKLLFHYYDKDFNNEADTPDNFQSRRPNTSFCFLDIRSPGLGDTAMYLCATSRGTGWNTEAFFGQGTRLTVV.

The chain has TRBV3-1 (or the pseudogene TRBV3-2) and TRBJ1-5; a possible D gene is TRBD1 (5 bases). CDR1 is LGHDT, CDR2 YNNKEL, per germline (reference sequence). CDR3 length: 13 amino acids. Trimming took 6 bases from V and 7 from J, leaving 13 bases between them. CDR3 bases: TGTGCCAGCAGTCAAAAGGGGCTACAGCCCCAGCATTTT. This sequence encodes CASSQKGLQPQHF.

CDR3 DNA sequence: TGCAGCGTTGGGATAAGGGGGAACTATGGCTACACCTTC. Residues: CSVGIRGNYGYTF. This chain joins TRBV29-1 and TRBJ1-2, with D possibly matching TRBD1 (6 bases). V dropped 4 bases and J dropped 2 bases, with 11 bases sitting between them. Germline V lookup: CDR1 SQVTM, CDR2 ANQGSEA. The CDR3 contains 13 residues.

This clone was detected a few times. The chain employs TRBV4-1 and TRBJ1-1, with a possible D match to TRBD1 (6 bases). Germline loops: CDR1 MGHRA, CDR2 YSYEKL. Trimming removed 0 bases from V and 4 bases from J, with 12 bases in between. The CDR3 has 15 residues. Here the CDR3 reads CASSQDRRGATEAFF. CDR3 nucleotides: TGCGCCAGCAGCCAAGATCGTCGGGGGGCCACTGAAGCTTTCTTT.

This chain uses TRBV6-2 or TRBV6-3 with TRBJ2-7, with 7 bases identical to TRBD2. CDR1 and CDR2 (germline): MNHEY, SVGEGT. This CDR3 spans 16 amino acids. V shed 2 bases, J shed 3 bases, and the junction held 10 bases outside the gene matches. The CDR3 sequence is CASSYRAGTIHYEQYF. CDR3 coding DNA: TGTGCCAGCAGTTACCGAGCCGGGACTATACACTACGAGCAGTACTTC.